Presented here are 9 T cell receptor beta chains from one specimen sequenced in a study of CD8 T cells in Susac syndrome. RNA amounts of about 0.5 to 1 ug underwent reverse transcription with random hexamers. TCRdb called the immunoSEQ multiplex PCR reads again in MiXCR, with one record for every CDR3 protein. The sample lists 150,000 to 160,000 distinct CDR3 sequences, about 94% seen once, with 0.2% to 0.25% in the top ten. Sequences were obtained from CD8+ T cells from PBMCs. These TCRs come from a human donor with multiple sclerosis.

V usage is TRBV3-1 and J usage is TRBJ1-2; D not certain. Germline CDR1 reads LGHDT; CDR2 reads YNNKEL (reference sequence). The length of the CDR3 is 14 residues. V was shortened by 4 bases and J by 7 bases, with 16 bases between the two germline ends. The DNA for the CDR3 is TGTGCCAGCAGCCCCCTAAAGACGGCGGGTGGCTACACCTTC. It yields the protein CASSPLKTAGGYTF.

This chain uses TRBV13 with TRBJ1-4; 8 nucleotides agree with TRBD1. The V gene's germline CDR1 is PRHDT and CDR2 FYEKMQ (reference sequence). V lost 5 bases to trimming and J lost 5 bases; unmatched junction nucleotides: 7. The CDR3 is 15 residues long. For the CDR3, the DNA is TGTGCCAGCAGCGCGTTTGGACAGGGCAATGAAAAACTGTTTTTT. Protein product: CASSAFGQGNEKLFF.

This sequence joins TRBV7-9 and TRBJ2-7, with D possibly being TRBD1 (6 bases). This CDR3 contains 14 residues. From germline, CDR1 is SEHNR and CDR2 FQNEAQ (reference sequence). Trimming took 5 bases from V and 2 from J, leaving 13 bases between them. CDR3 region: CASSQYRAPYEQYF. The DNA of the CDR3 is TGTGCCAGCAGCCAATACAGGGCCCCCTACGAGCAGTACTTC.

The chain recombines TRBV2 with TRBJ2-3, with unresolved D. Per germline, CDR1 SNHLY and CDR2 FYNNEI. This CDR3 contains 15 residues. V lost 11 bases and J 0 bases, leaving 18 bases between the germline ends. The CDR3 is CAGRSTYPSTDTQYF. The CDR3 region has the DNA TGTGCCGGAAGATCGACATACCCTAGCACAGATACGCAGTATTTT.

This clonotype showed up just once. In DNA, the CDR3 is TGTGCCAGCAGCCCTGGGGGACCTGGGGTAAACATTCAGTACTTC. It yields the protein CASSPGGPGVNIQYF. The chain combines TRBV9 with TRBJ2-4; perhaps D is TRBD1 or TRBD2 (5 bases each). V gave up 4 bases and J gave up 6 bases, with 17 bases separating them. CDR3 length: 15 amino acids. The V gene's germline CDR1 is SGDLS and CDR2 YYNGEE.

The chain is built from TRBV20-1 and TRBJ2-7; 7 bases map to TRBD1. The CDR3 length is 15 residues. Germline V gives CDR1 DFQATT, CDR2 SNEGSKA (reference sequence). The V segment lost 2 bases and the J segment 0 bases; nucleotides outside the gene matches: 7. CDR3 sequence (DNA): TGCAGTGCTAGAAACTTACAGGGGAGCTCCTACGAGCAGTACTTC. It is translated as CSARNLQGSSYEQYF.

The V and J genes are TRBV6-4 and TRBJ2-5; 8 nucleotides agree with TRBD2. The CDR3 has 15 amino acids. The trim removed 3 bases at V and 0 bases at J, leaving 3 bases unmatched. CDR1 MRHNA and CDR2 SNTAGT come from the germline V gene. As DNA, the CDR3 is TGTGCCAGCAGTGATCAAGCGGGGGACCAAGAGACCCAGTACTTC. Translating it yields CASSDQAGDQETQYF.

This rearrangement joins TRBV14 to TRBJ2-5; possible D gene TRBD1, 5 bases. V dropped 1 base and J dropped 0 bases, with 12 bases sitting between them. This CDR3 comprises 16 residues. The germline V gene has CDR1 SGHDN and CDR2 FVKESK. The CDR3: CASSQGQGWYQETQYF. CDR3 bases: TGTGCCAGCAGCCAAGGGCAGGGCTGGTACCAAGAGACCCAGTACTTC.

The chain employs TRBV28 and TRBJ2-7; D remains unclear. Germline V gene data show CDR1 as MDHEN and CDR2 as SYDVKM. V shed 6 bases and J shed 0 bases, with 12 bases lying between them. The CDR3 consists of 14 residues. CDR3 sequence (DNA): TGTGCCAGCAGGCCGGACGGCAGCTCCTACGAGCAGTACTTC. This translates into CASRPDGSSYEQYF.